This T cell receptor beta chain is drawn from a study of T-cell memory formation after mild COVID-19. General study points: Contracting CD4+ clones lay largely in CM and EM, with CD8+ ones residing in EMRA. Memory sampled before infection contained some responding clones, suggesting cross-reactive memory joined. Clones shrinking from day 15 to 85 showed even CD4/CD8 mixes; later expanders tilted CD4+.

CDR1 is ENHRY and CDR2 is SYGVKD in the germline V gene. The CDR3 is made up of 18 amino acids. V shed 0 bases, J shed 3 bases, and the junction held 12 bases outside the gene matches. This clonotype has a handful of counts. As yet, its antigen is unknown. Each CDR3 protein is one row after TCRdb ran MiXCR on the 5' RACE reads. This table holds 350,000 to 500,000 distinct CDR3 sequences, more than 20% found once. Sequencing was performed on PBMCs or a T cell subset sorted from them (not recorded which). V and J are TRBV10-3 and TRBJ2-3, with 7 bases fitting TRBD2. The source of this sequence is an adult woman who had mild COVID-19 (a few samples of this study predate the infection). Cell type and time point are not known. The CDR3 is CAISESGSGALSTDTQYF. CDR3 nucleotides: TGTGCCATCAGTGAGTCGGGGAGCGGGGCCCTGAGTACAGATACGCAGTATTTT.